This passage covers 10 T cell receptor beta chains from one sample sequenced in a study of cytotoxic CD8 clonotypes in ibrutinib-treated CLL. The repertoire was sequenced with immunoSEQ multiplex PCR; TCRdb's copy has only in-frame clones and lacks some. The sample holds 35,000 to 50,000 clones, roughly 69% seen once. This specimen was PBMCs, taken after 12 months of ibrutinib treatment. Receptor source: a human donor with chronic lymphocytic leukemia.

The chain uses TRBV4-1 and TRBJ2-1; 8 nucleotides agree with TRBD2. The CDR3 is 16 amino acids. CDR1 is MGHRA and CDR2 is YSYEKL in the germline V gene. Unmatched junction bases numbered 3, after V lost 0 bases and J lost 2 bases. As DNA, the CDR3 is TGCGCCAGCAGCCAAGATCCGGGGGGGCCCTACAATGAGCAGTTCTTC. Its protein product is CASSQDPGGPYNEQFF.

The V call is TRBV10-3, the J call TRBJ2-5; D remains ambiguous. Germline values: CDR1 ENHRY, CDR2 SYGVKD. The CDR3 has 12 amino acids. V lost 3 bases and J lost 1, with 3 bases in between. CDR3 coding DNA: TGTGCCATCAGTGAATCCCAAGAGACCCAGTACTTC. Protein sequence: CAISESQETQYF.

CDR3 DNA: TGTGCCATCAGTGACTCGGGGAACAATCAGCCCCAGCATTTT. It translates to CAISDSGNNQPQHF. J is TRBJ1-5 and V is TRBV10-3, with D hard to call. This CDR3 is 14 amino acids long. V dropped 3 bases and J dropped 3 bases, with 9 bases sitting between them. Looked up from germline, CDR1 is ENHRY and CDR2 is SYGVKD.

This chain links TRBV4-2 with TRBJ1-4; unclear D gene. The V gene's germline CDR1 is LGHNA and CDR2 YNFKEQ. The CDR3 has 15 amino acids. V was cut by 0 bases and J by 7 bases, with 12 bases left in between. CDR3 sequence: CASSQEGLRTEKLFF. The DNA of the CDR3 is TGTGCCAGCAGCCAAGAGGGCCTCAGGACTGAAAAACTGTTTTTT.

This clone was observed a handful of times. V gene TRBV11-2 combines with J gene TRBJ2-4, with 11 bases lining up with TRBD2. The CDR3 is 18 amino acids. Germline assignment: CDR1 SGHAT and CDR2 FQNNGV. V lost 4 bases to trimming and J lost 3 bases; unmatched junction nucleotides: 11. CDR3 sequence: CASSSFSGTSGDKNIQYF. The CDR3 region has the DNA TGTGCCAGCAGCTCCTTCTCCGGGACTAGCGGTGACAAAAACATTCAGTACTTC.

The V gene is TRBV5-8, the J gene TRBJ2-2; weak D call: TRBD1 (6 bases). The germline CDR1 and CDR2 sequences are SGHTS and YDEGEE. Trimming pared 4 bases from V and 1 base from J, leaving 14 bases between. This CDR3 has 16 residues. The chain's CDR3 is CASSLPGTMNTGELFF. Written as DNA, the CDR3 is TGTGCCAGCAGCCTTCCCGGGACAATGAACACCGGGGAGCTGTTTTTT.

This clone was observed a few times. The V call is TRBV28, the J call TRBJ2-3; possibly TRBD1 for D (6 bases). CDR1 and CDR2 (germline): MDHEN, SYDVKM. CDR3 size: 12 residues. V was cut by 9 bases and J by 2 bases, with 9 bases left in between. CDR3 amino acids: CARQGPTDTQYF. CDR3 nucleotides: TGTGCCAGGCAGGGGCCCACAGATACGCAGTATTTT.

This clone has more than one count but fewer than ten. The chain links TRBV2 to TRBJ1-5; D possibly corresponds to TRBD1 (5 bases). CDR1 and CDR2 (germline): SNHLY, FYNNEI. The CDR3 consists of 14 residues. Trimming removed 8 bases at V and 6 bases at J, with 17 bases between. The CDR3 is CASYNIQGAQPQHF. The CDR3, as DNA: TGTGCCAGCTATAACATTCAGGGAGCTCAGCCCCAGCATTTT.

V gene TRBV19 combines with J gene TRBJ2-5, with D possibly TRBD1 on 5 matching bases. The CDR3 extends over 14 amino acids. Trimming removed 3 bases at V and 1 base at J, with 9 bases between. Looked up from germline, CDR1 is LNHDA and CDR2 is SQIVND (reference sequence). The CDR3 nucleotides are TGTGCCAGTAGTATGTTGGACACCCAAGAGACCCAGTACTTC. It translates to CASSMLDTQETQYF.

This chain links TRBV6-5 with TRBJ1-4, with D maybe TRBD1 (6 bases). With 6 bases removed from V and 2 bases from J, the gap between germline ends came to 10 bases. This CDR3 spans 14 amino acids. The germline V gene encodes CDR1 MNHEY and CDR2 SVGAGI. CDR3 loop: CASRAGVTNEKLFF. The CDR3 nucleotides are TGTGCCAGCAGGGCAGGGGTGACTAATGAAAAACTGTTTTTT.